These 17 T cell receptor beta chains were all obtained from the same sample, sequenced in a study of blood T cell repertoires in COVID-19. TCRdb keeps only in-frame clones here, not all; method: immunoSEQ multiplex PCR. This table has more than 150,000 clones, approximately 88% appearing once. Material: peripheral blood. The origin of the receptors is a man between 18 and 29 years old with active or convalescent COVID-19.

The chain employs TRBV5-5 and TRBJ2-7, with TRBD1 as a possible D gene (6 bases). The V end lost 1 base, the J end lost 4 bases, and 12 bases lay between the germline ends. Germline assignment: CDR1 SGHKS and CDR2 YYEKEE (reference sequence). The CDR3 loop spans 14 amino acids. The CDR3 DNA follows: TGTGCCAGCAGCTTGACAGGGACCAAATACGAGCAGTACTTC. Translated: CASSLTGTKYEQYF.

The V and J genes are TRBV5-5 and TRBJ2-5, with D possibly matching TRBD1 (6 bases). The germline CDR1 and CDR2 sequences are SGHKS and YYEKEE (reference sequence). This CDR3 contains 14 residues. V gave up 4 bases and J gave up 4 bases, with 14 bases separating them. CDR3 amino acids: CASSIPQGGETQYF. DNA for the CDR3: TGTGCCAGCAGCATACCACAGGGCGGAGAGACCCAGTACTTC.

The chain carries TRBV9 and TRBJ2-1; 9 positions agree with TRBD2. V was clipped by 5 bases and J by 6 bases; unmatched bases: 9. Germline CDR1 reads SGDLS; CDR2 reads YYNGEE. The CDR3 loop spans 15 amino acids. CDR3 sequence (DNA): TGTGCCAGCAGTCCGAGCGGGAGGCCCCCCAATGAGCAGTTCTTC. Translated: CASSPSGRPPNEQFF.

CDR3 bases: TGTGCCAGCAGCTTGGAAGGCGGAACCAATGAGCAGTTCTTC. Translating it yields CASSLEGGTNEQFF. The chain is built from TRBV5-8 and TRBJ2-1; no clear D. CDR3 length: 14 residues. Trimming shortened V by 0 bases and J by 6 bases, and 10 bases separated the two germline ends. Germline V CDR1 and CDR2: SGHTS, YDEGEE.

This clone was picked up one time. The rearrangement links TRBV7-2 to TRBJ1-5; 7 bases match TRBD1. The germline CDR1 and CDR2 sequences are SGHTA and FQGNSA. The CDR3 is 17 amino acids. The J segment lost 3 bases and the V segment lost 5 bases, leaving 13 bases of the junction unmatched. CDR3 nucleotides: TGTGCCAGCAGCCTTCGTAGGGGACAGCCGTTCAATCAGCCCCAGCATTTT. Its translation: CASSLRRGQPFNQPQHF.

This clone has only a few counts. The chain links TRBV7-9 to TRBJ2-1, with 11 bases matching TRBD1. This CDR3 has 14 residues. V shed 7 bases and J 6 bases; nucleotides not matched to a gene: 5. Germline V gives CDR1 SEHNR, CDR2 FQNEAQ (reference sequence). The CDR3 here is CASKSGTGGNEQFF. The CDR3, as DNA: TGTGCCAGCAAATCCGGGACAGGGGGCAATGAGCAGTTCTTC. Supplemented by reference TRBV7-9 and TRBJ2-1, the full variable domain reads DTGVSQNPRHKITKRGQNVTFRCDPISEHNRLYWYRQTLGQGPEFLTYFQNEAQLEKSRLLSDRFSAERPKGSFSTLEIQRTEQGDSAMYLCASKSGTGGNEQFFGPGTRLTVL.

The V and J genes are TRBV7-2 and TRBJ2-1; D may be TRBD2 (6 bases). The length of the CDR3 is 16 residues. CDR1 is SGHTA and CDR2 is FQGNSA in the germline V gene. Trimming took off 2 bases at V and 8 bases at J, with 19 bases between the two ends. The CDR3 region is CASSLFPAGSIYEQFF. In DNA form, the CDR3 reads TGTGCCAGCAGCTTATTCCCGGCCGGGAGTATCTATGAGCAGTTCTTC.

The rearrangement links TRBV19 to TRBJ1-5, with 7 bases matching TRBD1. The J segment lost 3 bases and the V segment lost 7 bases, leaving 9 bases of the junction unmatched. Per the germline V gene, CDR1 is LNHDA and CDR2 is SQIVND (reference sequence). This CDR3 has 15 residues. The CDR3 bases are TGTGCCAGTACCCCGGTGACAGGGTACAATCAGCCCCAGCATTTT. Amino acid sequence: CASTPVTGYNQPQHF. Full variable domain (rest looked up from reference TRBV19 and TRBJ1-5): DGGITQSPKYLFRKEGQNVTLSCEQNLNHDAMYWYRQDPGQGLRLIYYSQIVNDFQKGDIAEGYSVSREKKESFPLTVTSAQKNPTAFYLCASTPVTGYNQPQHFGDGTRLSIL.

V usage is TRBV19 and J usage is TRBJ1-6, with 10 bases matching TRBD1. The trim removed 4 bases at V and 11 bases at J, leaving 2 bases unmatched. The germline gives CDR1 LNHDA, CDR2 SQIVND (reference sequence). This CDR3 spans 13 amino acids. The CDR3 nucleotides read TGTGCCAGTAGTACGGGGACAGGGGCACCCCTCCACTTT. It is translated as CASSTGTGAPLHF.

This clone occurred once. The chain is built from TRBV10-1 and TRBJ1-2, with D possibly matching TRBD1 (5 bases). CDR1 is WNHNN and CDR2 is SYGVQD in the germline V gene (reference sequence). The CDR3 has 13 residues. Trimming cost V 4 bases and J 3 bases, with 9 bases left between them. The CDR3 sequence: CASSVDNDYGYTF. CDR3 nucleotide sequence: TGCGCCAGCAGTGTGGACAACGACTATGGCTACACCTTC.

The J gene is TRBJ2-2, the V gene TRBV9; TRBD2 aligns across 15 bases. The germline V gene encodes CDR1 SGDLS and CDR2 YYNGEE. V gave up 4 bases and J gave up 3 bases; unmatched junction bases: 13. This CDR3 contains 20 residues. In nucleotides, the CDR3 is TGTGCCAGCAGCTCCTTTATTCCGGGACTAGCGGGAGGAGACACCGGGGAGCTGTTTTTT. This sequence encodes CASSSFIPGLAGGDTGELFF. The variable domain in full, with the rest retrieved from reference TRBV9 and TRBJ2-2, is DSGVTQTPKHLITATGQRVTLRCSPRSGDLSVYWYQQSLDQGLQFLIQYYNGEERAKGNILERFSAQQFPDLHSELNLSSLELGDSALYFCASSSFIPGLAGGDTGELFFGEGSRLTVL.

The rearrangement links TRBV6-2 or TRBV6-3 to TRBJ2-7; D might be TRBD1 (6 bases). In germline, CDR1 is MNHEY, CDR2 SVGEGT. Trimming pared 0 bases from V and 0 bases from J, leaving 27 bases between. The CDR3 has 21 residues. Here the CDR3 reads CASSYSSLLGSSRDNSYEQYF. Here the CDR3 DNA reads TGTGCCAGCAGTTACTCCTCGCTTTTGGGCTCGAGCCGGGACAACTCCTACGAGCAGTACTTC.

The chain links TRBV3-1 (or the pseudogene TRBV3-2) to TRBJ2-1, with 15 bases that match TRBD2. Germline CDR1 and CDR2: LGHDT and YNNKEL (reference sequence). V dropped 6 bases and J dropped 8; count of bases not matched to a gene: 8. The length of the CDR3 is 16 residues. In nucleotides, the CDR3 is TGTGCCAGCAGGCGTGGACTAGCGGGAGGGCCCCATGAGCAGTTCTTC. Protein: CASRRGLAGGPHEQFF.

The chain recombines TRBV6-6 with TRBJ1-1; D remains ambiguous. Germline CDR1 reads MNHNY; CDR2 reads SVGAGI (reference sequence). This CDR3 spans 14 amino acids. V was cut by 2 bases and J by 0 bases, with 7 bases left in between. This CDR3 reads CASSYGHMNTEAFF. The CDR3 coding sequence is TGTGCCAGCAGTTACGGGCATATGAACACTGAAGCTTTCTTT.

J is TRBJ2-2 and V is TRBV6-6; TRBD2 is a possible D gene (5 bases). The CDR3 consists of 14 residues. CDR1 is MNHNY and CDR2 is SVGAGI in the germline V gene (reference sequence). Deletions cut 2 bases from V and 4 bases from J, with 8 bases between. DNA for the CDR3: TGTGCCAGCAGTTACGCGGGCCGCACCGGGGAGCTGTTTTTT. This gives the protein CASSYAGRTGELFF.

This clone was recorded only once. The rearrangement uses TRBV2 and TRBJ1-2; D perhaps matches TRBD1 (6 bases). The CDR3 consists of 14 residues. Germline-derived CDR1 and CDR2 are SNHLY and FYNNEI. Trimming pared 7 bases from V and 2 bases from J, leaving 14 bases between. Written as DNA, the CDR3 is TGTGCCAGCACCATCGACAGGACAAACTATGGCTACACCTTC. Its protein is CASTIDRTNYGYTF.

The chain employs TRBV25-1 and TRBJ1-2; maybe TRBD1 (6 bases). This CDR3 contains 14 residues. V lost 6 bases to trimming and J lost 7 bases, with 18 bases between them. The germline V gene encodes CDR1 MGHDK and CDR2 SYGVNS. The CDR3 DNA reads TGTGCCAGCAGAAATGACAGGCAAGCAAGTGGCTACACCTTC. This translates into CASRNDRQASGYTF.